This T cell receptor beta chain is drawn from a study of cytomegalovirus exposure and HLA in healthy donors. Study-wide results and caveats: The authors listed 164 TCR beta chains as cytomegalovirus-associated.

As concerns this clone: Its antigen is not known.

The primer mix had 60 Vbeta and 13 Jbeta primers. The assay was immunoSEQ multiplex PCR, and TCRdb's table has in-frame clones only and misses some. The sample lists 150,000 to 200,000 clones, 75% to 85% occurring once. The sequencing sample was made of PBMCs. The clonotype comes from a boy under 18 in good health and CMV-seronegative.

The CDR3 loop is CASSQDGRVNTGELFF. Written as DNA, the CDR3 is TGCGCCAGCAGCCAAGATGGCAGGGTCAACACCGGGGAGCTGTTTTTT. The chain recombines TRBV4-3 with TRBJ2-2; possibly TRBD1 for D (5 bases). The CDR3 has 16 residues. Germline CDR1 reads LGHNA; CDR2 reads YSLEER. Trimming took off 0 bases at V and 2 bases at J, with 10 bases between the two ends.